The clone carrying this T cell receptor beta chain was seen once. These data are taken from a study of CD8 T cells in Susac syndrome. Germline loops: CDR1 GTSNPN, CDR2 SVGIG (reference sequence). Trimming removed 7 bases at V and 6 bases at J, with 13 bases between. The CDR3 spans 12 residues. cDNA came from approximately 0.5 to 1 ug RNA primed by random hexamers. TCRdb re-analysed the immunoSEQ multiplex PCR reads in MiXCR, keeping a single row per CDR3 protein. The sample consists of more than 150,000 distinct CDR3 sequences, approximately 94% of them appearing once. This receptor was obtained from a human donor with Susac syndrome. Sequences were obtained from CD4+ T cells from PBMCs. The chain uses TRBV30 and TRBJ2-1; a possible D gene is TRBD2 (5 bases). CDR3 DNA: TGTGCCTCCTCGATCACTAGCAATGAGCAGTTCTTC. This codes for CASSITSNEQFF. Filled out from reference TRBV30 and TRBJ2-1, the complete variable domain reads SQTIHQWPATLVQPVGSPLSLECTVEGTSNPNLYWYRQAAGRGLQLLFYSVGIGQISSEVPQNLSASRPQDRQFILSSKKLLLSDSGFYLCASSITSNEQFFGPGTRLTVL.